This T cell receptor (beta chain) was recorded in a study of regulatory T cells in long-lasting Graves disease. The CDR3 loop spans 13 amino acids. Trimming cost V 9 bases and J 7 bases, with 18 bases left between them. The germline gives CDR1 SNHLY, CDR2 FYNNEI. Time point described: newly diagnosed GD, antithyroid drugs for less than 3 months. The TCR library used RNA extracted from PBMCs. In its sample, this clonotype was seen many times. Arm-PCR of CDR3 regions and iRepertoire HTBI primers were used to build TCR beta libraries. Each CDR3 protein gets one entry after TCRdb re-called the multiplex PCR reads with MiXCR. The repertoire holds around 320,000 distinct CDR3 sequences, with roughly a sixth as singletons. The same data also went into a second study, on T cells in Graves' hyperthyroidism and ophthalmopathy.

The sequencing here drew on peripheral blood mononuclear cells (PBMCs), taken at new diagnosis, from a patient treated with antithyroid drugs. The J gene is TRBJ1-2, the V gene TRBV2; D unclear. The sequence was collected from a man aged 35 to 55 with Graves disease. The CDR3 region is CASETPARSGYTF. The DNA of the CDR3 is TGTGCCAGTGAGACACCAGCAAGGAGTGGCTACACCTTC.